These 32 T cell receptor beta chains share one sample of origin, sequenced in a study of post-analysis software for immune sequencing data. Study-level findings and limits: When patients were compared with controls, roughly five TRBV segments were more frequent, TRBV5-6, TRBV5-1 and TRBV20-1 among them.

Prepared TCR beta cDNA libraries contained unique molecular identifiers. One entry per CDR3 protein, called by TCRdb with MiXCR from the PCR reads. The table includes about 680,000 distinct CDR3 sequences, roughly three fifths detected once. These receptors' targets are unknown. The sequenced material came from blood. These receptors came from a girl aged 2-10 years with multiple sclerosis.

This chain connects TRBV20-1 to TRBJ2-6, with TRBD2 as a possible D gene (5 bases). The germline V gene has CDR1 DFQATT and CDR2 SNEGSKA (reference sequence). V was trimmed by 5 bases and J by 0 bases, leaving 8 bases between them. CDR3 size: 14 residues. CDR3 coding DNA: TGCAGTGCTCCGGGATACTCTGGGGCCAACGTCCTGACTTTC. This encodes CSAPGYSGANVLTF.

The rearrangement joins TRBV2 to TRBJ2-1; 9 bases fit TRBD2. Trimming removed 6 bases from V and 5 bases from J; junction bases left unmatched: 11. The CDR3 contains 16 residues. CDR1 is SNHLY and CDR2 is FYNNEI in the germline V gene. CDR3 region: CASSPMAGGTDNEQFF. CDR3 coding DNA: TGTGCCAGCAGCCCAATGGCGGGAGGGACTGACAATGAGCAGTTCTTC. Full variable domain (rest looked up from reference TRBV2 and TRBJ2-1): EPEVTQTPSHQVTQMGQEVILRCVPISNHLYFYWYRQILGQKVEFLVSFYNNEISEKSEIFDDQFSVERPDGSNFTLKIRSTKLEDSAMYFCASSPMAGGTDNEQFFGPGTRLTVL.

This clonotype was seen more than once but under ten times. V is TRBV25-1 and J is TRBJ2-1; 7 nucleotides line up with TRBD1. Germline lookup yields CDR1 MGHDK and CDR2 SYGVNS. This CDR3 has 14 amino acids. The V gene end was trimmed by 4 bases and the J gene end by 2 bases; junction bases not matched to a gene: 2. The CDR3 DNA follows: TGTGCCAGCAGTGGGCAGGGGGCCTACAATGAGCAGTTCTTC. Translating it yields CASSGQGAYNEQFF.

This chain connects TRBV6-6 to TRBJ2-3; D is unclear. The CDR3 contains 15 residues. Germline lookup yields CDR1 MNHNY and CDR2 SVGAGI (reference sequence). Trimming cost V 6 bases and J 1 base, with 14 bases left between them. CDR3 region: CASRDRAPGTDTQYF. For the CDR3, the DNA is TGTGCCAGCAGGGACCGGGCACCGGGCACAGATACGCAGTATTTT.

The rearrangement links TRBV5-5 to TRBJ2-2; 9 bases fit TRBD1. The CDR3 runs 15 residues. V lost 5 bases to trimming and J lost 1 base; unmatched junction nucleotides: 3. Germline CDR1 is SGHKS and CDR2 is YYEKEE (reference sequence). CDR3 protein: CASRRGQGNTGELFF. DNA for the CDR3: TGTGCCAGCAGAAGGGGACAGGGGAACACCGGGGAGCTGTTTTTT.

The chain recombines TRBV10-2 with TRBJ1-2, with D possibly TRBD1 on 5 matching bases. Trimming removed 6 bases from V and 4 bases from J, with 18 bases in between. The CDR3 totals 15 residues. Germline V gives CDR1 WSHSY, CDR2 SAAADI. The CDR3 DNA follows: TGCGCCAGCAGCGAACCGGGACGGCTCCCCTATGGCTACACCTTC. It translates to CASSEPGRLPYGYTF.

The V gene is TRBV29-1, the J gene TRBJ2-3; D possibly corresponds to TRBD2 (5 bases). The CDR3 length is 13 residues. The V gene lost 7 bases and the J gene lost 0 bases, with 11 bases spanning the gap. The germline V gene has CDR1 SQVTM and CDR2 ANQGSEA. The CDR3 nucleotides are TGCAGCGGGACTTCGGCTAGCACAGATACGCAGTATTTT. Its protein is CSGTSASTDTQYF.

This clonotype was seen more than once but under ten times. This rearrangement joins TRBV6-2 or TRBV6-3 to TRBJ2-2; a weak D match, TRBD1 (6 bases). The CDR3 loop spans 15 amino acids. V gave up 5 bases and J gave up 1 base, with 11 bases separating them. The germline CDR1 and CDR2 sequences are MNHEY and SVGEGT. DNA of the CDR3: TGTGCCAGCAGTGCGGCAGGGGAGAACACCGGGGAGCTGTTTTTT. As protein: CASSAAGENTGELFF.

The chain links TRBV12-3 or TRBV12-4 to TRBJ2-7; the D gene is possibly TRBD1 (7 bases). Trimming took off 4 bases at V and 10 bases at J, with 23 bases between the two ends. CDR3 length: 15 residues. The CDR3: CASSSLQGTPTKQYF. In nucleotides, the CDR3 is TGTGCCAGCAGTTCTCTACAGGGGACTCCTACGAAACAGTACTTC.

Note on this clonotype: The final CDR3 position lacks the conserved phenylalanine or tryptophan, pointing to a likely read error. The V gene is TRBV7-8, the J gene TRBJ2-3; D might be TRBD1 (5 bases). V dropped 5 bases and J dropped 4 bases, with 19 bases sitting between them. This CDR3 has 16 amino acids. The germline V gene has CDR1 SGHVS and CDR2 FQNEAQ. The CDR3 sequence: CASSLNRWNRADTQYV. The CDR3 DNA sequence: TGTGCCAGCAGCCTCAACAGGTGGAACCGCGCAGATACGCAGTATGTT.

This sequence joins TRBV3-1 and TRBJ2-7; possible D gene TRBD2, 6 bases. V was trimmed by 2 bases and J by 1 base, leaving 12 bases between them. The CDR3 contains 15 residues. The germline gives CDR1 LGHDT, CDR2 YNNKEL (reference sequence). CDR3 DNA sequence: TGTGCCAGCAGCCAATCGGCAGGAGGGTCCTACGAGCAGTACTTC. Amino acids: CASSQSAGGSYEQYF.

CDR3 sequence reads: CATSRAGVDEQFF. CDR3 nucleotides: TGTGCCACCAGTAGGGCGGGAGTTGATGAGCAGTTCTTC. V and J are TRBV24-1 and TRBJ2-1, with 7 bases fitting TRBD2. Per the germline V gene, CDR1 is KGHDR and CDR2 is SFDVKD. The CDR3 extends over 13 amino acids. With V trimmed by 6 bases and J by 8 bases, 6 bases remained unmatched.

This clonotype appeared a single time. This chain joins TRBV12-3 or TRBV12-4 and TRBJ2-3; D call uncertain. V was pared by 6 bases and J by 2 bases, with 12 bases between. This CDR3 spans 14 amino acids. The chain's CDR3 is CASRKGIFTDTQYF. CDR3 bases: TGTGCCAGCAGAAAGGGTATCTTCACAGATACGCAGTATTTT.

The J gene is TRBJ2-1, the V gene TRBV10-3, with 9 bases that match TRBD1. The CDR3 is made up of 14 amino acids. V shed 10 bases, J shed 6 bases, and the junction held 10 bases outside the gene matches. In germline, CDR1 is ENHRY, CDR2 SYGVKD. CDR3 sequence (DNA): TGTGCCACGGACCGGGACAGGGATATCAATGAGCAGTTCTTC. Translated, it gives CATDRDRDINEQFF.

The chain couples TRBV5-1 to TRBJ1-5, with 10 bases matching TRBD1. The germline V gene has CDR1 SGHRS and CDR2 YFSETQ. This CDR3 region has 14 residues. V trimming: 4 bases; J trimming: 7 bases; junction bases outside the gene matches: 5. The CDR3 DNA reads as TGCGCCAGCAGCCCGGGACAGGGGCAGCAGCCCCAGCATTTT. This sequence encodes CASSPGQGQQPQHF.

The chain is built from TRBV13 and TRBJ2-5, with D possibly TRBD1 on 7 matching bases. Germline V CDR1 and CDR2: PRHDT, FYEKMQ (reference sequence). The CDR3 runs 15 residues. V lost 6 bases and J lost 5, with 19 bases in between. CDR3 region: CASSQAGGLGETQYF. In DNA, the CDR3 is TGTGCCAGCAGTCAAGCAGGGGGACTCGGGGAGACCCAGTACTTC. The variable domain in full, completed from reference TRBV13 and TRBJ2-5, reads AAGVIQSPRHLIKEKRETATLKCYPIPRHDTVYWYQQGPGQDPQFLISFYEKMQSDKGSIPDRFSAQQFSDYHSELNMSSLELGDSALYFCASSQAGGLGETQYFGPGTRLLVL.

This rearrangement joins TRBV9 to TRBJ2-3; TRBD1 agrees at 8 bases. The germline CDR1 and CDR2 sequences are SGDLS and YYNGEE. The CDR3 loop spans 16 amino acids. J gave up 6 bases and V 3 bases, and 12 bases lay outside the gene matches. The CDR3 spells CASSEDRARLGDTQYF. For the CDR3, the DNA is TGTGCCAGCAGCGAGGACAGGGCGCGTCTAGGGGATACGCAGTATTTT.

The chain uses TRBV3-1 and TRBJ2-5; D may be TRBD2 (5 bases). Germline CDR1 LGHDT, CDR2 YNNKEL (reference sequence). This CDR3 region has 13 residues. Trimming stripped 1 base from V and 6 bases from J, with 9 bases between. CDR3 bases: TGTGCCAGCAGCCAAGGAGGGATGAAGACCCAGTACTTC. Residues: CASSQGGMKTQYF.

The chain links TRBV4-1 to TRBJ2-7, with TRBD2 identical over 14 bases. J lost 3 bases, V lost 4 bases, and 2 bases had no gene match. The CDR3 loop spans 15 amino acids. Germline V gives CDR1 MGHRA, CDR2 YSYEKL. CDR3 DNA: TGCGCCAGCAGCCGGGGACTAGCGGGGGACTACGAGCAGTACTTC. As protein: CASSRGLAGDYEQYF.

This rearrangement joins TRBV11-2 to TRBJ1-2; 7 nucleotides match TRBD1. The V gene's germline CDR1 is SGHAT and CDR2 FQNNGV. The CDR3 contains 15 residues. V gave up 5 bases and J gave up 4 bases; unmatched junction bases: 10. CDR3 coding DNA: TGTGCCAGCAGCGCGACAGGGAGGGGCGGCTATGGCTACACCTTC. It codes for CASSATGRGGYGYTF.

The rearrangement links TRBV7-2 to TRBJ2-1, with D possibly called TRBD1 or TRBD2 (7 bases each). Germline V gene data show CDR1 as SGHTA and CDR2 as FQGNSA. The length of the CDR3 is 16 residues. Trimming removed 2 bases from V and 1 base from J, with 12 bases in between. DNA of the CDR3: TGTGCCAGCAGCTTACAGGGGGGGGGATCCTACAATGAGCAGTTCTTC. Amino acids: CASSLQGGGSYNEQFF.

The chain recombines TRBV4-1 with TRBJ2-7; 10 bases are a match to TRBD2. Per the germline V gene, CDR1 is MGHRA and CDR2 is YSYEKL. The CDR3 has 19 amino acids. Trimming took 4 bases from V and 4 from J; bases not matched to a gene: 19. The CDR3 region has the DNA TGCGCCAGCAGCCCCTCGGGGGGCCGGGCTAGCGGGAGACCTTACGAGCAGTACTTC. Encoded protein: CASSPSGGRASGRPYEQYF.

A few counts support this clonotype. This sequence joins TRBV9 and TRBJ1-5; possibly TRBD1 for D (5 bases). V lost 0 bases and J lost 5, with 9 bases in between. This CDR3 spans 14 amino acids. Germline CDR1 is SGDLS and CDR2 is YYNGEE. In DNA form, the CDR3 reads TGTGCCAGCAGCGTAGGGGGCGCGGATCAGCCCCAGCATTTT. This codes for CASSVGGADQPQHF.

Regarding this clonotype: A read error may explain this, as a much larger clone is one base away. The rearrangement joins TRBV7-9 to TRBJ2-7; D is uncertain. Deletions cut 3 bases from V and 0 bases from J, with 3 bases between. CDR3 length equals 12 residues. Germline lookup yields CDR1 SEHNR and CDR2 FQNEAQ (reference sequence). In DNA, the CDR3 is TGTGCCAGCAGCTTTGCCTCCTACGAGCAGTACTTC. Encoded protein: CASSFASYEQYF. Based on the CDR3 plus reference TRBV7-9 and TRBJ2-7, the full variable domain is DTGVSQNPRHKITKRGQNVTFRCDPISEHNRLYWYRQTLGQGPEFLTYFQNEAQLEKSRLLSDRFSAERPKGSFSTLEIQRTEQGDSAMYLCASSFASYEQYFGPGTRLTVT.

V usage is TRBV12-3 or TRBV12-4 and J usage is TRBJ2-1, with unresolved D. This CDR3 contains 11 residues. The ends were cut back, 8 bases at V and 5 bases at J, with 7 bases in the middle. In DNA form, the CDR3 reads TGTGCCAGCCGGGCTAACAATGAGCAGTTCTTC. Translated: CASRANNEQFF.

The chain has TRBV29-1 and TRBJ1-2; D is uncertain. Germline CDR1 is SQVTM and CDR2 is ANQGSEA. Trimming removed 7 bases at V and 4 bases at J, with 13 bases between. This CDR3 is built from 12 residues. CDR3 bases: TGCAGCGCGTTCGAGAGCGGCTATGGCTACACCTTC. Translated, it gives CSAFESGYGYTF.

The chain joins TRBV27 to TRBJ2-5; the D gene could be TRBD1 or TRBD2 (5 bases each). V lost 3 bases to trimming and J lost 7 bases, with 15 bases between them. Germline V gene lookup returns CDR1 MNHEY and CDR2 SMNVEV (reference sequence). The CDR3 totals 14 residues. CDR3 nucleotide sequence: TGTGCCAGCAGTTTGTCTCCAACAGGAGGGACCCAGTACTTC. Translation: CASSLSPTGGTQYF.

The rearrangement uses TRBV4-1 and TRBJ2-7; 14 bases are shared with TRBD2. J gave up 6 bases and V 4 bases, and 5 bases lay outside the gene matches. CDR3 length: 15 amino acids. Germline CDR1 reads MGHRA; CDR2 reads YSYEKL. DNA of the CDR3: TGCGCCAGCAGCCCTAGACTAGCGGGAGGGACCGAGCAGTACTTC. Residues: CASSPRLAGGTEQYF.

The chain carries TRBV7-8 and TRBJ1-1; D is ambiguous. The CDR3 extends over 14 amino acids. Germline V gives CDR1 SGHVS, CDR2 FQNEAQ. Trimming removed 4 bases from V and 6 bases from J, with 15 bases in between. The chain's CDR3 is CASSSLSSYPEAFF. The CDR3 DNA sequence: TGTGCCAGCAGCTCCTTGAGCAGCTACCCTGAAGCTTTCTTT.

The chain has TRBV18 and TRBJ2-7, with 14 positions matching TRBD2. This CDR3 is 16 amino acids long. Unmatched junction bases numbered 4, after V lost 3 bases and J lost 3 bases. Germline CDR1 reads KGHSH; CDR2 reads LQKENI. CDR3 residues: CASSPPGLAGVYEQYF. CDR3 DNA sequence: TGTGCCAGCTCACCTCCGGGACTAGCGGGAGTCTACGAGCAGTACTTC.

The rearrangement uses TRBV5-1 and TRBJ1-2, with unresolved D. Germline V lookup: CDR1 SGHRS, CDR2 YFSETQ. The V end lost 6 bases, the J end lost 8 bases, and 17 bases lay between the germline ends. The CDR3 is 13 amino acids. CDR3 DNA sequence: TGCGCCAGCAACGACGACACGGAGGGAGGCTACACCTTC. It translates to CASNDDTEGGYTF.

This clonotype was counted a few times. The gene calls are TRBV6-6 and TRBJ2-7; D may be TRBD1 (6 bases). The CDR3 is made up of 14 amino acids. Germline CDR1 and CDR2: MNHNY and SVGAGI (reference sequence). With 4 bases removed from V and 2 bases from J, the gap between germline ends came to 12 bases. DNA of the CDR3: TGTGCCAGCAGTTCCACGGACAGACCCTACGAGCAGTACTTC. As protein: CASSSTDRPYEQYF.